This T cell receptor beta chain comes out of a study of T cell responses to AZD1222 COVID-19 vaccine. Study outcomes and limitations: Reportedly, close to half of spike-specific TCRs are directed against unmutated variant regions. The donor group comprised mostly white British people and more females; the analysis possibly underestimated clonal diversity.

The germline V gene has CDR1 MDHEN and CDR2 SYDVKM. Trimming cost V 5 bases and J 6 bases, with 14 bases left between them. CDR3 size: 14 residues. Notes on this clone: What it recognizes is unknown.

Profiled with immunoSEQ multiplex PCR; TCRdb holds only in-frame clones, not every one. The table includes tens of thousands of clones, just over 90% detected once. This chain uses TRBV28 with TRBJ1-5; D possibly corresponds to TRBD1 (6 bases). The TCR was taken from an adult in good health. The starting material was peripheral blood, obtained on day 0 of MenACWY control vaccination. CDR3 loop: CASSAYRDTQPQHF. In DNA, the CDR3 is TGTGCCAGCAGTGCTTACAGGGATACTCAGCCCCAGCATTTT.